The 15 T cell receptor beta chains in this list originate from one sample, sequenced in a study of neurological immune-mediated disorders. Each CDR3 protein is one row after TCRdb ran MiXCR on the 5' RACE reads. The table has tens of thousands of distinct CDR3 sequences, 3% to 4.5% seen once. Material for sequencing was PBMCs. The receptors derive from a man between 60 and 75 years old with multiple sclerosis.

A few counts support this clonotype. Germline and junction disagree at one end, which may indicate a read error. This chain joins TRBV6-1 and TRBJ1-5; D is ambiguous. Germline CDR1 and CDR2: MNHNS and SASEGT. The CDR3 totals 15 residues. CDR3 sequence (DNA): TGTGCCAGCAGATGGAGGAGTGGGAATGATCAGCACCAGCATTTT. Encoded protein: CASRWRSGNDQHQHF.

This clonotype appeared many times. The chain carries TRBV5-1 and TRBJ1-1, with D unclear. The CDR3 is 14 residues long. CDR1 SGHRS and CDR2 YFSETQ come from the germline V gene. Trimming cost V 3 bases and J 3 bases, with 12 bases left between them. The CDR3 bases are TGCGCCAGCAGCTCCCGGGGTTGGGACACTGAAGCTTTCTTT. This encodes CASSSRGWDTEAFF.

Ten or more counts support this clonotype. This chain connects TRBV20-1 to TRBJ2-7; D is undetermined. The CDR3 is 14 residues long. Trimming took off 6 bases at V and 5 bases at J, with 20 bases between the two ends. Germline lookup yields CDR1 DFQATT and CDR2 SNEGSKA (reference sequence). CDR3 coding DNA: TGCAGTGCCGACTCCCCGACCGTACAGAACGAGCAGTACTTC. The encoded protein is CSADSPTVQNEQYF.

This clonotype was recorded a few times. In DNA, the CDR3 is TGTGCCAGCAGTAGGGGGACGGCTCAGCCCCAGCATTTT. This translates into CASSRGTAQPQHF. This sequence joins TRBV6-2 or TRBV6-3 and TRBJ1-5; D is perhaps TRBD1 (6 bases). Trimming left V 5 bases short and J 6 bases short, with 11 bases between. Germline V gives CDR1 MNHEY, CDR2 SVGEGT. The CDR3 sequence is 13 residues long.

In its sample, this clonotype was seen many times. V is TRBV12-3 or TRBV12-4 and J is TRBJ2-1; D is ambiguous. CDR3 length: 15 residues. V lost 4 bases, J lost 11 bases, and 21 bases lay in between. As DNA, the CDR3 is TGTGCCAGCAGTTGGGGATGGGGTGAGCATCCCAAGCAGTTCTTC. Translated, it gives CASSWGWGEHPKQFF.

This clonotype occurred many times. J is TRBJ1-1 and V is TRBV7-6; TRBD1 matches 9 bases. Germline V gene lookup returns CDR1 SGHVS and CDR2 FNYEAQ. The junction had 6 bases not matched to a gene; V was cut back by 5 bases and J by 5 bases. The CDR3 extends over 14 amino acids. For the CDR3, the DNA is TGTGCCAGCAGCCAGGACAGGGGAAAGACTGAAGCTTTCTTT. Amino acids: CASSQDRGKTEAFF.

This clonotype has ten or more counts. The CDR3 reads CSARGQRENTDTQYF. The CDR3 bases are TGCAGTGCTAGAGGTCAGCGGGAGAACACAGATACGCAGTATTTT. The chain uses TRBV20-1 and TRBJ2-3; 8 positions agree with TRBD2. The CDR3 is made up of 15 amino acids. V trimming: 1 base; J trimming: 2 bases; junction bases outside the gene matches: 5. Germline CDR1 is DFQATT and CDR2 is SNEGSKA (reference sequence).

Notes on this clonotype: The junction differs from germline at one of its ends, possibly a read error. The rearrangement joins TRBV27 to TRBJ1-5; D uncertain. Germline CDR1 MNHEY, CDR2 SMNVEV (reference sequence). CDR3 size: 13 residues. The CDR3: CASSGRADKTQNF. The CDR3 DNA follows: TGTGCCAGCAGTGGACGGGCCGATAAGACCCAGAATTTT.

The table lists this clonotype with many counts. This chain joins TRBV18 and TRBJ1-1; D is undetermined. Germline assignment: CDR1 KGHSH and CDR2 LQKENI. The CDR3 spans 13 residues. Trimming removed 1 base from V and 2 bases from J, with 5 bases in between. Here the CDR3 reads CASSPRINTEAFF. DNA for the CDR3: TGTGCCAGCTCACCACGGATTAACACTGAAGCTTTCTTT.

This clonotype showed up many times. CDR3 residues: CATSPGQYNSPLHF. CDR3 DNA sequence: TGTGCCACCAGCCCGGGACAGTACAATTCACCCCTCCACTTT. The rearrangement links TRBV15 to TRBJ1-6; 7 bases match TRBD1. V lost 5 bases, J lost 7 bases, and 5 bases stayed unmatched. The CDR3 runs 14 residues. Per germline, CDR1 LNHNV and CDR2 YYDKDF (reference sequence).

This clonotype was seen repeatedly, ten times or more. The rearrangement uses TRBV20-1 and TRBJ2-1; TRBD1 or TRBD2 may be the D gene (5 bases each). The germline V and J ends were trimmed by 3 bases and 5 bases, with 20 bases remaining between them. The germline V gene encodes CDR1 DFQATT and CDR2 SNEGSKA (reference sequence). The CDR3 has 16 amino acids. The CDR3 DNA reads as TGCAGTGCTAGGGCGACCCGGGACCTCAAAAACAATGAGCAGTTCTTC. Protein product: CSARATRDLKNNEQFF.

This clonotype came up many times. The chain is built from TRBV12-3 or TRBV12-4 and TRBJ2-1, with D hard to call. The V end was cut by 3 bases, the J end by 5 bases, with 11 bases between. The CDR3 length is 14 residues. The DNA for the CDR3 is TGTGCCAGCAGTTTGCGCCGTGCCGACAATGAGCAGTTCTTC. This sequence encodes CASSLRRADNEQFF.

This clonotype was picked up many times. The CDR3, as DNA: TGCAGTGCTAGGAACAGCGCTAATTCACCCCTCCACTTT. Its translation is CSARNSANSPLHF. The chain carries TRBV20-1 and TRBJ1-6; no clear D. V lost 3 bases and J 6 bases, leaving 9 bases between the germline ends. The CDR3 runs 13 residues. Per the germline V gene, CDR1 is DFQATT and CDR2 is SNEGSKA (reference sequence).

This clonotype occurred many times. The chain is built from TRBV12-3 or TRBV12-4 and TRBJ2-1; TRBD2 matches 9 bases. The CDR3 runs 16 residues. V lost 5 bases to trimming and J lost 5 bases; unmatched junction nucleotides: 10. The CDR3 region is CASSQRLAATNNEQFF. The CDR3 DNA is TGTGCCAGCAGTCAGCGACTAGCGGCGACTAACAATGAGCAGTTCTTC.

This clonotype was observed many times. CDR3 DNA sequence: TGTGCCAGCCGGGACAGGGGGCTAAGCAATCAGCCCCAGCATTTT. It translates to CASRDRGLSNQPQHF. V gene TRBV2 combines with J gene TRBJ1-5; 12 positions agree with TRBD1. The V and J ends lost 8 bases and 1 base, in that order; junction bases with no gene match: 3. CDR3 size: 15 residues. Looked up from germline, CDR1 is SNHLY and CDR2 is FYNNEI.